This T cell receptor (beta chain) originates from a study of T-cell reconstitution after alpha-beta-depleted transplantation in children. About this clonotype itself: Its cognate antigen is unknown.

The CDR3 is 12 amino acids. The ends were cut back, 10 bases at V and 6 bases at J, with 13 bases in the middle. General study findings and limits: Among T cells one year after transplant, newly produced cells accounted for most counts and diversity. Expanded graft clones numbering several hundred reportedly gave rise to alpha-beta T cells about two months after transplant.

The authors prepared the TCRbeta library with unique molecular identifiers. TCRdb re-derived calls from the PCR reads in MiXCR, one entry per CDR3 protein. Of 540,000 or so distinct CDR3 sequences listed, 23% are singletons. This clonotype was sampled from a boy under three years old who had a stem cell transplant for acute myeloid leukemia, so the T cells may come from the graft donor. The chain has TRBV12-3 or TRBV12-4 and TRBJ2-1, with D tentatively TRBD1 or TRBD2 (7 bases each). This specimen was PBMCs, mostly from graft donor cells, taken 360 days after TCRalphabeta/CD19-depleted stem cell transplant. CDR3 loop: CATGGRGNEQFF. The CDR3 coding sequence is TGTGCCACAGGGGGGAGGGGCAATGAGCAGTTCTTC.